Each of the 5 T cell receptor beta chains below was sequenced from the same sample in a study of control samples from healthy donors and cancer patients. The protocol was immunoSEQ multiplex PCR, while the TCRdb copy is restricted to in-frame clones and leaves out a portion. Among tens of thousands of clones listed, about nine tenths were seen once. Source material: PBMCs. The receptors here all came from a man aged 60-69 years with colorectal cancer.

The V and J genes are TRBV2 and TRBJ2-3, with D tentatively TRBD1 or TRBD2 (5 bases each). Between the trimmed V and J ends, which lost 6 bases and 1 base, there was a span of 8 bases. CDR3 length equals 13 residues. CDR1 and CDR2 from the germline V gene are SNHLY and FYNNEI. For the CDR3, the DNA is TGTGCCAGCAGCGGGGACCGCACAGATACGCAGTATTTT. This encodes CASSGDRTDTQYF.

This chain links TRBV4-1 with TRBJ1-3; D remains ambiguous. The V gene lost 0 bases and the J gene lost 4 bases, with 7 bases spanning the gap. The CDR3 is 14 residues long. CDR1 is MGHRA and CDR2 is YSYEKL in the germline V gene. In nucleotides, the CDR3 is TGCGCCAGCAGCCAAGAGTGGAGGGGAAACACCATATATTTT. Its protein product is CASSQEWRGNTIYF.

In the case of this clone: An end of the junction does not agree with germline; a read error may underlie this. CDR3 sequence reads: CASSYMLKEVF. Written as DNA, the CDR3 is TGTGCCAGCAGTTATATGTTAAAGGAAGTCTTT. This chain joins TRBV6-5 and TRBJ1-1; D ambiguous. CDR3 length: 11 amino acids. Germline V gives CDR1 MNHEY, CDR2 SVGAGI.

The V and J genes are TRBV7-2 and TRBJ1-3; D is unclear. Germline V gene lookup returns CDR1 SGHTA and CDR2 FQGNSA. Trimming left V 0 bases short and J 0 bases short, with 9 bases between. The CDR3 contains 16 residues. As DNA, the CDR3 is TGTGCCAGCAGCTTAGCGGGAAGGAGCTCTGGAAACACCATATATTTT. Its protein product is CASSLAGRSSGNTIYF.

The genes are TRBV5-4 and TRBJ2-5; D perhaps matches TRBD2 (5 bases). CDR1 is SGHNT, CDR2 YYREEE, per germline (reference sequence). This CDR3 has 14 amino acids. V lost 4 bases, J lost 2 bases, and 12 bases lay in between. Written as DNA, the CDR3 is TGTGCCAGCAGCAAAGGACGGGAACAAGAGACCCAGTACTTC. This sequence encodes CASSKGREQETQYF.